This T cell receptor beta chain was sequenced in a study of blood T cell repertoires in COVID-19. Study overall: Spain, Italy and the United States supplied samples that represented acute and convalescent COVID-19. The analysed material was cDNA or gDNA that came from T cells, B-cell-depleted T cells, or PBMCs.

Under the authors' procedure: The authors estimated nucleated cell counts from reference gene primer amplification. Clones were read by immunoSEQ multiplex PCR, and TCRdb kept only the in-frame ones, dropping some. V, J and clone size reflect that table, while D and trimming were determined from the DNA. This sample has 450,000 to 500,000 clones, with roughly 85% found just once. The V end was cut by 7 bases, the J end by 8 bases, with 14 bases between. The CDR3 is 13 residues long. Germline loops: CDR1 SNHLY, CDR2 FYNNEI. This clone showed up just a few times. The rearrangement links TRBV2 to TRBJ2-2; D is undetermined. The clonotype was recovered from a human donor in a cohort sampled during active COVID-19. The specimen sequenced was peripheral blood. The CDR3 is CASTAVPDGELFF. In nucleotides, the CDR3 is TGTGCCAGCACCGCGGTACCCGATGGGGAGCTGTTTTTT.